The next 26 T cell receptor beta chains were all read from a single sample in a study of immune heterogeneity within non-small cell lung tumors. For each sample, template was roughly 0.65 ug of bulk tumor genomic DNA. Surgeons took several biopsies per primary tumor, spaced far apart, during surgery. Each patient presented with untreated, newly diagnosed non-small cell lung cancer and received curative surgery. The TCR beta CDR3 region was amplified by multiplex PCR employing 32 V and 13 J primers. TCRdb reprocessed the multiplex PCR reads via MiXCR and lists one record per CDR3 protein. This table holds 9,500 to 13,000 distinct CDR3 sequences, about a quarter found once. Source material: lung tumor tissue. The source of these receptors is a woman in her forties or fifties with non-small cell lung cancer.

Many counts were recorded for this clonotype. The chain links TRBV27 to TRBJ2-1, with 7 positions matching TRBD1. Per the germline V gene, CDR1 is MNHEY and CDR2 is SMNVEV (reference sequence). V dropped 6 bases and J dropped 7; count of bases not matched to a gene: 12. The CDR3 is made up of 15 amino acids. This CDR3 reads CASRQTGLPGNEQFF. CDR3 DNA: TGTGCCAGCAGACAGACAGGGCTTCCAGGGAATGAGCAGTTCTTC.

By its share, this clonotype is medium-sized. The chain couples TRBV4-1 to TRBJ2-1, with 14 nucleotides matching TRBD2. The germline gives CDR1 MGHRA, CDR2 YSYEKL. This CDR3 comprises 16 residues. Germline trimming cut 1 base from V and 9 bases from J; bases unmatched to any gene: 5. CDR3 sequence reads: CASSQAGTSGSIEQFF. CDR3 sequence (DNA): TGCGCCAGCAGCCAAGCCGGGACTAGCGGGAGTATTGAGCAGTTCTTC.

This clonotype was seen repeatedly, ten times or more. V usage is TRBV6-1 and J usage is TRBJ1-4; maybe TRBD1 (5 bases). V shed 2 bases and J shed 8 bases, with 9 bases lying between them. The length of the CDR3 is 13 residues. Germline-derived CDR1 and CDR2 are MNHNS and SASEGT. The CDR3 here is CASSEQGGEKLFF. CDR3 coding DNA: TGTGCCAGCAGTGAACAGGGCGGGGAAAAACTGTTTTTT.

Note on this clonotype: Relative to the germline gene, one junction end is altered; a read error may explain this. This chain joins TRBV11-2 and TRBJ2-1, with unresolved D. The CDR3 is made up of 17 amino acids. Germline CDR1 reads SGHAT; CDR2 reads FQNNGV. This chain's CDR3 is CASSLVWRSDHYNEQVF. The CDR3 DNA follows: TGTGCCAGCAGCTTAGTTTGGCGCAGTGACCACTACAATGAGCAGGTCTTC.

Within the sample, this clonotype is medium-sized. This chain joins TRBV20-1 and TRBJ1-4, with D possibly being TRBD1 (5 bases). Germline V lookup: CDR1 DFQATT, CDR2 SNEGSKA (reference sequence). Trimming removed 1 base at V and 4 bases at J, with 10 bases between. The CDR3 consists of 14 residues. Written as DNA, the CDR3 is TGCAGTGCTAGAGTAGGGGCGGGTAATGAAAAACTGTTTTTT. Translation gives CSARVGAGNEKLFF.

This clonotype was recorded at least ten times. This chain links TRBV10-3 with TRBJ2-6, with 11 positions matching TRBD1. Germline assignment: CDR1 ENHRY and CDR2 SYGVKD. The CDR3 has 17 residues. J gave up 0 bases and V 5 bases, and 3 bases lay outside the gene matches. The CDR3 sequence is CAISTGTGGSGANVLTF. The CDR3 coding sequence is TGTGCCATCAGTACCGGGACAGGGGGCTCTGGGGCCAACGTCCTGACTTTC.

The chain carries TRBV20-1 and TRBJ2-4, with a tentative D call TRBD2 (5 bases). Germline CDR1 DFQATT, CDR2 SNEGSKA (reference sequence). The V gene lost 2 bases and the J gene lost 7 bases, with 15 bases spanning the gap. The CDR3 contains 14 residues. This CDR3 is CSARNLAHGNIQYF. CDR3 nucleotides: TGCAGTGCTAGAAACCTAGCCCACGGTAACATTCAGTACTTC.

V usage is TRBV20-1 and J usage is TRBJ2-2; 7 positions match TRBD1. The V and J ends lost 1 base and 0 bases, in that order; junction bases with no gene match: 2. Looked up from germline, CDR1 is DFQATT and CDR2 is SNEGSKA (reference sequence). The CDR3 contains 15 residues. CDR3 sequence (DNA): TGCAGTGCTAGAGCAGGGGGTACGAACACCGGGGAGCTGTTTTTT. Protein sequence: CSARAGGTNTGELFF.

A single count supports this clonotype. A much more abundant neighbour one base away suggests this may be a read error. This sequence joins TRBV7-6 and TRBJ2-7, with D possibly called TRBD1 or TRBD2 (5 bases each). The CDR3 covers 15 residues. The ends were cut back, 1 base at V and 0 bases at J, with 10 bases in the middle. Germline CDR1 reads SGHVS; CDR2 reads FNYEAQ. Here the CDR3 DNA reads TGTGCCAGCAGCTTAGGGGGGACCAGCTCCTACGAGCAGTACTTC. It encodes CASSLGGTSSYEQYF.

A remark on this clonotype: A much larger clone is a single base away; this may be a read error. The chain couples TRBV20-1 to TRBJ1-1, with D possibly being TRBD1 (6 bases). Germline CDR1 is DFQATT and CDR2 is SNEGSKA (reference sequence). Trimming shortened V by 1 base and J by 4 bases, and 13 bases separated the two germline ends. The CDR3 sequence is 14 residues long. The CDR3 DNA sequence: TGCAGTGCTAGAGGGACAGTGCGTAGCACTGAAGCTTTCTTT. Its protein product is CSARGTVRSTEAFF.

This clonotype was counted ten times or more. The CDR3 region has the DNA TGTGCCACTCTAAGGACAGGGGAAGGCTACACCTTC. It translates to CATLRTGEGYTF. The rearrangement links TRBV10-3 to TRBJ1-2, with 9 bases fitting TRBD1. With V trimmed by 10 bases and J by 8 bases, 8 bases remained unmatched. Germline CDR1 ENHRY, CDR2 SYGVKD. CDR3 size: 12 residues.

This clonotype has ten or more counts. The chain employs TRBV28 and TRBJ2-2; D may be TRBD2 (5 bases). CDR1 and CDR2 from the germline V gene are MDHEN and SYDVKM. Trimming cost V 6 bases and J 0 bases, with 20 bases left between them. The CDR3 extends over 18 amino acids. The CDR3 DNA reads TGTGCCAGCAGGCTAGTGGTTTCGAGGGCATCGAACACCGGGGAGCTGTTTTTT. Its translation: CASRLVVSRASNTGELFF. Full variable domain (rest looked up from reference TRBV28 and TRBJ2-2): DVKVTQSSRYLVKRTGEKVFLECVQDMDHENMFWYRQDPGLGLRLIYFSYDVKMKEKGDIPEGYSVSREKKERFSLILESASTNQTSMYLCASRLVVSRASNTGELFFGEGSRLTVL.

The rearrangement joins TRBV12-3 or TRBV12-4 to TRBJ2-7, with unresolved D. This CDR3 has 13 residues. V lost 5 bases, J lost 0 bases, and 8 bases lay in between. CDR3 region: CASSKDPSYEQYF. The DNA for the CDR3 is TGTGCCAGCAGTAAAGATCCCTCCTACGAGCAGTACTTC.

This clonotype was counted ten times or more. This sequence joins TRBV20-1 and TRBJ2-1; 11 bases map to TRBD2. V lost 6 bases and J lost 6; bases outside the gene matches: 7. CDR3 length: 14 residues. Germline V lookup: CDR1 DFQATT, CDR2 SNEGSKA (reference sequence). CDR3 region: CSAPGSGRGNEQFF. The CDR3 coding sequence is TGCAGTGCACCGGGTAGCGGGAGGGGCAATGAGCAGTTCTTC.

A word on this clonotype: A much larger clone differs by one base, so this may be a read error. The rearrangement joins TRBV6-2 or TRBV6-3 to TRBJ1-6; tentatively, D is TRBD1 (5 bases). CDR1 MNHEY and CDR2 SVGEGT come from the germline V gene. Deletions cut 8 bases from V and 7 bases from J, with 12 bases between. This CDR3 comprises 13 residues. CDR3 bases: TGTGCCAGCGAGATAGGGGCGAATTCACCCCTCCACTTT. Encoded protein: CASEIGANSPLHF.

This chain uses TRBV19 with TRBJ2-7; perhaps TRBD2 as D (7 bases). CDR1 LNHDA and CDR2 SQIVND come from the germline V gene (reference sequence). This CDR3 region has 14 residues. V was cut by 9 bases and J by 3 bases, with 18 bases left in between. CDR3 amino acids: CASSGTSKNYEQYF. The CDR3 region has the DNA TGTGCCAGCAGCGGGACATCCAAAAACTACGAGCAGTACTTC. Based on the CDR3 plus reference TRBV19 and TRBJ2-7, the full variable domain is DGGITQSPKYLFRKEGQNVTLSCEQNLNHDAMYWYRQDPGQGLRLIYYSQIVNDFQKGDIAEGYSVSREKKESFPLTVTSAQKNPTAFYLCASSGTSKNYEQYFGPGTRLTVT.

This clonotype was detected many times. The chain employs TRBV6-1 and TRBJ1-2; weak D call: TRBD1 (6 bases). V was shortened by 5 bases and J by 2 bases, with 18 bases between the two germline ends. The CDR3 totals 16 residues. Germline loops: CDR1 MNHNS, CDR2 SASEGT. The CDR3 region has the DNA TGTGCCAGCAGTTCCATAGGACAGACGTGGAACTATGGCTACACCTTC. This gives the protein CASSSIGQTWNYGYTF.

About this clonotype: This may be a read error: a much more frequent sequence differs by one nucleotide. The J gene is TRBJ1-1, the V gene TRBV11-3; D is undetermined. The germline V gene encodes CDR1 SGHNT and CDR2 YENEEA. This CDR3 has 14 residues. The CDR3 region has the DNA TGTGCCAGCATCTTAGATCCAGAGAACACTGAAGCTTTCTTT. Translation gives CASILDPENTEAFF.

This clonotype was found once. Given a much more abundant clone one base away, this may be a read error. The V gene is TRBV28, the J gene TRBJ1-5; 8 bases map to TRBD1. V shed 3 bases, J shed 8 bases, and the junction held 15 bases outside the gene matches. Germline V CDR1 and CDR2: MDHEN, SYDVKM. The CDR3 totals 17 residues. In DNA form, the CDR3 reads TGTGCCAGCAGTTTTGACAGGGGTAACGCATTTGTGGAGCCCCAGCATTTT. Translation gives CASSFDRGNAFVEPQHF.

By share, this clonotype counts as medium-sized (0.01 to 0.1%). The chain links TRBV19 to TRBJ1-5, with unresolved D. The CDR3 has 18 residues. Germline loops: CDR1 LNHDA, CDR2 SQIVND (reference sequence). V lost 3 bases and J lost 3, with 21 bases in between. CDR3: CASSIAAVPGPPNQPQHF. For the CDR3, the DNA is TGTGCCAGTAGTATTGCGGCAGTCCCCGGCCCCCCCAATCAGCCCCAGCATTTT.

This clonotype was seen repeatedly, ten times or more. This CDR3 is CASSPFPKWTGNGELFF. The CDR3 DNA reads TGTGCCAGCAGCCCGTTCCCGAAATGGACAGGGAACGGGGAGCTGTTTTTT. The gene calls are TRBV9 and TRBJ2-2, with 8 bases fitting TRBD1. V was pared by 4 bases and J by 7 bases, with 15 bases of the junction left unmatched. Germline-derived CDR1 and CDR2 are SGDLS and YYNGEE. CDR3 length: 17 residues.

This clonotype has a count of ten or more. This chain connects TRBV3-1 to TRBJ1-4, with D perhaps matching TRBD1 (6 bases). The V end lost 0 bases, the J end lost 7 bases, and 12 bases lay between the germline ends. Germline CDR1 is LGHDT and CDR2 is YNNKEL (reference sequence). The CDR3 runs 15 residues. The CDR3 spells CASSQEQGRSEKLFF. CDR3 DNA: TGTGCCAGCAGCCAAGAACAGGGTAGGAGTGAAAAACTGTTTTTT. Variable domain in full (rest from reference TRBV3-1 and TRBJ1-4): DTAVSQTPKYLVTQMGNDKSIKCEQNLGHDTMYWYKQDSKKFLKIMFSYNNKELIINETVPNRFSPKSPDKAHLNLHINSLELGDSAVYFCASSQEQGRSEKLFFGSGTQLSVL.

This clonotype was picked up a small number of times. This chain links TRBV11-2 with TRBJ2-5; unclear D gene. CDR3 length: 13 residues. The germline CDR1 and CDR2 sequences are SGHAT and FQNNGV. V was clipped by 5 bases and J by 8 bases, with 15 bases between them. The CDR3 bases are TGTGCCAGCAGCATCCCCGAGTTGGAAACCCAGTACTTC. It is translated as CASSIPELETQYF.

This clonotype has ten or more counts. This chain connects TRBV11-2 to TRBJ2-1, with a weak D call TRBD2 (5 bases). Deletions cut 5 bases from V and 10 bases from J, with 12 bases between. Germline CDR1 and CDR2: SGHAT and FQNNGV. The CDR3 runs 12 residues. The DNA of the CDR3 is TGTGCCAGCAGCACCACTAGGCGCGAGCAGTTCTTC. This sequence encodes CASSTTRREQFF.

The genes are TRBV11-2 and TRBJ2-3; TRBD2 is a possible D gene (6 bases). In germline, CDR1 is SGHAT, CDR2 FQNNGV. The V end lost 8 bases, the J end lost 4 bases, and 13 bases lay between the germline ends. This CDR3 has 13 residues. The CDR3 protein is CASSTSRADTQYF. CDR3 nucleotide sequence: TGTGCCAGCTCCACTAGCCGCGCAGATACGCAGTATTTT.

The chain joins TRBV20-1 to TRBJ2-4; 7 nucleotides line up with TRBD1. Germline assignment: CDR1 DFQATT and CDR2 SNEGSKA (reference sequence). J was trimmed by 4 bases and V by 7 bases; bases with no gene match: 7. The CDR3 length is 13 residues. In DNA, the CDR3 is TGCAGTGTTACAGGGGACGGGAAAAACATTCAGTACTTC. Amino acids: CSVTGDGKNIQYF.